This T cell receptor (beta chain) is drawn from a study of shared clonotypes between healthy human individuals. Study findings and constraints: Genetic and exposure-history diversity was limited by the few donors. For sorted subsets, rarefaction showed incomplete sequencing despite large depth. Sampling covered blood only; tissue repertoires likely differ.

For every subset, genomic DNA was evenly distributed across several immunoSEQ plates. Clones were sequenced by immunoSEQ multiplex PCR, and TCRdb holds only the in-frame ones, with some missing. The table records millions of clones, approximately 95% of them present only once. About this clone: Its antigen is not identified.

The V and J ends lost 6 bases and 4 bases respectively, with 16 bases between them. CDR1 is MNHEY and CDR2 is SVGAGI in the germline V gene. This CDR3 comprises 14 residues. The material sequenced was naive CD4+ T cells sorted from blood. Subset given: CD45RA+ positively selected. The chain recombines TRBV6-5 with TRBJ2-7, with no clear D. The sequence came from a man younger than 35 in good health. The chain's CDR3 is CASRPTPLGYEQYF. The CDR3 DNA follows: TGTGCCAGCAGGCCTACCCCCTTAGGGTACGAGCAGTACTTC.